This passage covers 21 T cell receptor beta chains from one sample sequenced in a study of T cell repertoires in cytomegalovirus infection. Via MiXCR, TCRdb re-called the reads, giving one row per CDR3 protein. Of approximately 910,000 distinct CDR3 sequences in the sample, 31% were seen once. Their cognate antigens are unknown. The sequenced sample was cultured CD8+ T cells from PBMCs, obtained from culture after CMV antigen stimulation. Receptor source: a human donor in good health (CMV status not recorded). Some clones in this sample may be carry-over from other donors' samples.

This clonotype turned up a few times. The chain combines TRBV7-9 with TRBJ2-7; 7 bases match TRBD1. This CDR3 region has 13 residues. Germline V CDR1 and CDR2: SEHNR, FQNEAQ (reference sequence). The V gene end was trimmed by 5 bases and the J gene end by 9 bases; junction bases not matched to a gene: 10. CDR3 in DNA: TGTGCCAGCAGCCCCCCGGGACAGATCTTGCAGTACGTC. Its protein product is CASSPPGQILQYV.

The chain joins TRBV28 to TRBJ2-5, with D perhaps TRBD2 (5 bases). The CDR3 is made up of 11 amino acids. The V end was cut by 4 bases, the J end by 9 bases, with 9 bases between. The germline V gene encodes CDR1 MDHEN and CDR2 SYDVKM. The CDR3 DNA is TGTGCCAGCAGTTCCCCGGGGTCCCAGTACTTC. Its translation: CASSSPGSQYF.

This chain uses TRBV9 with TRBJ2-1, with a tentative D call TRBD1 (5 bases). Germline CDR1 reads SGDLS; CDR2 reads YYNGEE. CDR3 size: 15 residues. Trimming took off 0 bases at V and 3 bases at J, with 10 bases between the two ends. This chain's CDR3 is CASSVEGHYYNEQFF. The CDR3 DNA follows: TGTGCCAGCAGCGTAGAAGGACATTACTACAATGAGCAGTTCTTC.

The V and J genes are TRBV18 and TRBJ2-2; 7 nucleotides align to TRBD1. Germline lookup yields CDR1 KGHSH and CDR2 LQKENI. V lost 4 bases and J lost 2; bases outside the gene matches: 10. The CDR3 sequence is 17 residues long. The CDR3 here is CASSRTGAARNTGELFF. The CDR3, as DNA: TGTGCCAGCTCACGAACAGGGGCCGCTCGAAACACCGGGGAGCTGTTTTTT.

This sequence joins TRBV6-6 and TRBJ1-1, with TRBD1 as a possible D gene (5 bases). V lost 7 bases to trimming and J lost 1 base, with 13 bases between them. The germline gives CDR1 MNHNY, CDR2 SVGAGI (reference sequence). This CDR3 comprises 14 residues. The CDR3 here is CASIRARENTEAFF. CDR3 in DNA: TGTGCCAGCATTAGGGCCAGGGAGAACACTGAAGCTTTCTTT.

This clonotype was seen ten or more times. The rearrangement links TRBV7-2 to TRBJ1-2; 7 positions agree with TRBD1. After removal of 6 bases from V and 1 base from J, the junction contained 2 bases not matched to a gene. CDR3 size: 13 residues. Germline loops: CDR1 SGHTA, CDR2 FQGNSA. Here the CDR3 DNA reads TGTGCCAGCAGGGGGACAGATAACTATGGCTACACCTTC. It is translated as CASRGTDNYGYTF. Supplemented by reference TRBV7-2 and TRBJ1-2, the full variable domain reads GAGVSQSPSNKVTEKGKDVELRCDPISGHTALYWYRQSLGQGLEFLIYFQGNSAPDKSGLPSDRFSAERTGGSVSTLTIQRTQQEDSAVYLCASRGTDNYGYTFGSGTRLTVV.

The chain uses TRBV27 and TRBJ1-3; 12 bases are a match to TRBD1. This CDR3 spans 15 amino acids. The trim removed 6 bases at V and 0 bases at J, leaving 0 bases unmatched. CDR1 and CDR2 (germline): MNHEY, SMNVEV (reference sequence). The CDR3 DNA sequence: TGTGCCAGCAGGGGACAGGGGGCCTCTGGAAACACCATATATTTT. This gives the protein CASRGQGASGNTIYF.

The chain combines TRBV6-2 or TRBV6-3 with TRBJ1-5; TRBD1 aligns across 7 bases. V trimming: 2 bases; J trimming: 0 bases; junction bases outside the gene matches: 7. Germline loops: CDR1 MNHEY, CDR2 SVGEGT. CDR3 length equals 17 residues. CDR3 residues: CASSYHRQGGSNQPQHF. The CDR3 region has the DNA TGTGCCAGCAGTTACCATCGACAGGGTGGTAGCAATCAGCCCCAGCATTTT.

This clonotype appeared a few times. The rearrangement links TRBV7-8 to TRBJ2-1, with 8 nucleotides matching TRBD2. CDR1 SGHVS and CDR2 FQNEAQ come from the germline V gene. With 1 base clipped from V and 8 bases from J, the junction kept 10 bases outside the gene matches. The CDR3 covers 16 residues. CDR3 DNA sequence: TGTGCCAGCAGCTTAGGAGGCGGGGGGCCTCCGGATGAGCAGTTCTTC. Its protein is CASSLGGGGPPDEQFF.

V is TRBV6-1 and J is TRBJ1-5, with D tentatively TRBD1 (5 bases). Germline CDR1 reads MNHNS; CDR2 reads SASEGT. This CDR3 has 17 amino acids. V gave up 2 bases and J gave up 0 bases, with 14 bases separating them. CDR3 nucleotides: TGTGCCAGCAGTGAATACAGGAAACCCTATAGCAATCAGCCCCAGCATTTT. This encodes CASSEYRKPYSNQPQHF.

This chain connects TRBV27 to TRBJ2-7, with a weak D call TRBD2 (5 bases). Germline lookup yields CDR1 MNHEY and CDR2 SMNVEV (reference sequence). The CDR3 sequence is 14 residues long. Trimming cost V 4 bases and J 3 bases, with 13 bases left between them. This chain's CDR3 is CASSSGRGHYEQYV. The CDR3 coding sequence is TGTGCCAGCAGTTCCGGACGAGGGCACTACGAGCAGTACGTC.

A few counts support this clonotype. CDR3 protein: CASTPGRDEQYF. In nucleotides, the CDR3 is TGTGCCAGCACCCCTGGGAGGGACGAGCAGTACTTC. The rearrangement links TRBV6-6 to TRBJ2-7; 7 positions match TRBD2. The J segment lost 5 bases and the V segment lost 7 bases, leaving 5 bases of the junction unmatched. The CDR3 spans 12 residues. Germline lookup yields CDR1 MNHNY and CDR2 SVGAGI (reference sequence).

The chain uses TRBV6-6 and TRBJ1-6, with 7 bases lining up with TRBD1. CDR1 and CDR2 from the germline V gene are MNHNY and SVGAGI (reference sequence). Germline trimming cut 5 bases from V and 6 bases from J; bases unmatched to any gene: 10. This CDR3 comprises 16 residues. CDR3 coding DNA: TGTGCCAGCAGTCCGGCTACAGGGGACCCTAATTCACCCCTCCACTTT. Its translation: CASSPATGDPNSPLHF.

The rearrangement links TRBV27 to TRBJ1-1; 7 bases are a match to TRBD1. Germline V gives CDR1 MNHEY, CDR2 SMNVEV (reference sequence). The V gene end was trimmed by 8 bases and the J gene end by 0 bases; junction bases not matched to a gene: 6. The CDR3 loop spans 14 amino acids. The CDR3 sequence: CASGKRGLNTEAFF. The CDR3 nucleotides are TGTGCCAGCGGTAAGAGGGGGCTGAACACTGAAGCTTTCTTT.

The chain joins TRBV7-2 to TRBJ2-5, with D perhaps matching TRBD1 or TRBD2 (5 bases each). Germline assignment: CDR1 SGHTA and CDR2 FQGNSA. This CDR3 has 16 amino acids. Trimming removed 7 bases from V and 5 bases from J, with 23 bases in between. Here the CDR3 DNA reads TGTGCCAGCACCCCCCCCCCAGGGACCCCTCTTGAGACCCAGTACTTC. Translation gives CASTPPPGTPLETQYF.

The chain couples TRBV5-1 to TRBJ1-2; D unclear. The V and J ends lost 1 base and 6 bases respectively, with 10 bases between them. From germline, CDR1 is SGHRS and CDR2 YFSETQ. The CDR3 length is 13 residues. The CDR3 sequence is CASSLLVHDGYTF. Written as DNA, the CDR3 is TGCGCCAGCAGCTTGTTGGTCCACGATGGCTACACCTTC. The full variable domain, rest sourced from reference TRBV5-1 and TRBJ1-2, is KAGVTQTPRYLIKTRGQQVTLSCSPISGHRSVSWYQQTPGQGLQFLFEYFSETQRNKGNFPGRFSGRQFSNSRSEMNVSTLELGDSALYLCASSLLVHDGYTFGSGTRLTVV.

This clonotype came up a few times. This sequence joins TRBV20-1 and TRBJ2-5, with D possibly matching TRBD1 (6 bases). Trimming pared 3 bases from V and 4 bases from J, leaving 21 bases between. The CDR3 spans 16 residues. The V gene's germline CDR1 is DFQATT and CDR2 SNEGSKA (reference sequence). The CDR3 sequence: CSARKPPPQGRETQYF. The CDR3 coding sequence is TGCAGTGCTAGGAAACCACCTCCACAGGGTCGAGAGACCCAGTACTTC.

The CDR3 nucleotides read TGTGCCACCAGCCTCTCCGGGACAGCAAGCTCCTACGAGCAGTACGTC. Residues: CATSLSGTASSYEQYV. This chain links TRBV15 with TRBJ2-7, with TRBD1 matching over 7 bases. Losses at the gene ends were 5 bases for V and 0 bases for J; bases not matched to a gene: 10. The CDR3 is 16 amino acids. Germline V gene data show CDR1 as LNHNV and CDR2 as YYDKDF (reference sequence).

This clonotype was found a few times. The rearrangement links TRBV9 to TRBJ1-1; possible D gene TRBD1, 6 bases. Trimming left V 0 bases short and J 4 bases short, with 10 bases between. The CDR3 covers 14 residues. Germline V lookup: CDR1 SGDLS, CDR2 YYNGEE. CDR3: CASSVVQGRTEAFF. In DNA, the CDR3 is TGTGCCAGCAGCGTAGTACAGGGACGCACTGAAGCTTTCTTT. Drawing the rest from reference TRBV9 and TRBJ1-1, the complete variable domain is DSGVTQTPKHLITATGQRVTLRCSPRSGDLSVYWYQQSLDQGLQFLIQYYNGEERAKGNILERFSAQQFPDLHSELNLSSLELGDSALYFCASSVVQGRTEAFFGQGTRLTVV.

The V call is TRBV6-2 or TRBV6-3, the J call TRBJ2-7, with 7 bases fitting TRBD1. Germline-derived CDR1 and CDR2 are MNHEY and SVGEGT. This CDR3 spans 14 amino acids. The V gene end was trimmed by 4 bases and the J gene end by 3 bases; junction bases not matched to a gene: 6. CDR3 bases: TGTGCCAGCAGTTCCGACAGGGTTTACTACGAGCAGTACTTC. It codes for CASSSDRVYYEQYF.

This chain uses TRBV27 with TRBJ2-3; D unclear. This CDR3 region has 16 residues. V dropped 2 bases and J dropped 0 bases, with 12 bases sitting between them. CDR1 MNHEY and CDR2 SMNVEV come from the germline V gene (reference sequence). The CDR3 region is CASSLTSLGSTDTQYF. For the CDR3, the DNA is TGTGCCAGCAGTTTAACCTCCCTGGGGAGCACAGATACGCAGTATTTT.